This T cell receptor beta chain is drawn from a study of cytomegalovirus exposure and HLA in healthy donors. The overall study: A preliminary data release comprised around 90 million unique TCRs obtained from HLA-typed donors.

The CDR3 length is 15 residues. Germline V gene data show CDR1 as SNHLY and CDR2 as FYNNEI. With 8 bases clipped from V and 4 bases from J, the junction kept 9 bases outside the gene matches. A word on this clone: Its antigen is currently unknown.

Study findings and constraints: Based on reports, TCR beta sequences accurately predicted HLA-A and HLA-B alleles for most subjects. At a 0.05 false discovery rate, a later analysis found 16,951 TCR beta sequences to be associated with HLA alleles. Upon later analysis, TCR association rates were observed to vary by HLA locus, being highest for DRB1 and lowest for HLA-C.

Primers for the PCR totalled 60 Vbeta and 13 Jbeta. Sequenced by immunoSEQ multiplex PCR; TCRdb stores in-frame clones only, minus some. The sample shows tens of thousands of clones, over 60% of them seen only once. This sequence originates from a woman between 35 and 50 years old in good health and CMV-seropositive. This chain joins TRBV2 and TRBJ1-5; 9 positions match TRBD1. Input material: PBMCs. CDR3 amino acids: CASAEQGAPNQPQHF. In DNA, the CDR3 is TGTGCCAGCGCGGAACAGGGGGCCCCGAATCAGCCCCAGCATTTT.